Below, 25 T cell receptor beta chains from the same sample are listed, as sequenced in a study of tumour-infiltrating T cells in Burkitt lymphoma. Assay used: immunoSEQ multiplex PCR; TCRdb lists only in-frame clones, some missing. The data show roughly 15,000 clones, 80% seen once. The sequenced sample consisted of tumor tissue. Every receptor here comes from a human donor with diffuse large B-cell lymphoma.

The chain joins TRBV9 to TRBJ2-7; 10 bases fit TRBD2. With 4 bases clipped from V and 4 bases from J, the junction kept 5 bases outside the gene matches. This CDR3 has 14 residues. The germline gives CDR1 SGDLS, CDR2 YYNGEE. For the CDR3, the DNA is TGTGCCAGCAGCAACGGACTAGCGGCTTACGAGCAGTACTTC. Its protein product is CASSNGLAAYEQYF.

This sequence joins TRBV29-1 and TRBJ1-1; maybe TRBD1 (6 bases). Trimming pared 7 bases from V and 0 bases from J, leaving 24 bases between. CDR3 length: 17 residues. Germline CDR1 is SQVTM and CDR2 is ANQGSEA. The CDR3 DNA sequence: TGCAGCGCGTCGGGCCTCGGGACAATGCTTTTGAACACTGAAGCTTTCTTT. This encodes CSASGLGTMLLNTEAFF.

V gene TRBV6-5 combines with J gene TRBJ2-1, with D uncertain. V lost 0 bases and J lost 6, with 12 bases in between. The CDR3 consists of 15 residues. Looked up from germline, CDR1 is MNHEY and CDR2 is SVGAGI. CDR3 in DNA: TGTGCCAGCAGTTACTCAAGCTCCCCGGCCAATGAGCAGTTCTTC. This translates into CASSYSSSPANEQFF.

The rearrangement uses TRBV5-8 and TRBJ2-1, with D unclear. The germline V gene has CDR1 SGHTS and CDR2 YDEGEE. This CDR3 has 13 residues. The V and J ends lost 0 bases and 6 bases respectively, with 7 bases between them. The CDR3 sequence: CASSLAYSNEQFF. The CDR3 DNA follows: TGTGCCAGCAGCTTGGCCTACAGCAATGAGCAGTTCTTC. The whole variable domain, filled in from reference TRBV5-8 and TRBJ2-1, reads EAGVTQSPTHLIKTRGQQATLRCSPISGHTSVYWYQQALGLGLQFLLWYDEGEERNRGNFPPRFSGRQFPNYSSELNVNALELEDSALYLCASSLAYSNEQFFGPGTRLTVL.

V is TRBV2 and J is TRBJ1-4; tentatively, D is TRBD1 (5 bases). The CDR3 extends over 13 amino acids. The V gene lost 4 bases and the J gene lost 4 bases, with 7 bases spanning the gap. Germline V gene lookup returns CDR1 SNHLY and CDR2 FYNNEI. CDR3 nucleotide sequence: TGTGCCAGCAGTGGGGACCATAATGAAAAACTGTTTTTT. This codes for CASSGDHNEKLFF.

The chain combines TRBV5-4 with TRBJ1-2, with 7 bases lining up with TRBD1. The CDR3 extends over 14 amino acids. Germline-derived CDR1 and CDR2 are SGHNT and YYREEE (reference sequence). After removal of 0 bases from V and 7 bases from J, the junction contained 6 bases not matched to a gene. CDR3 bases: TGTGCCAGCAGCTTGGGACAGGGAAATTCTGGCTACACCTTC. This gives the protein CASSLGQGNSGYTF.

J is TRBJ1-6 and V is TRBV19, with TRBD1 matching 7 bases. V lost 6 bases to trimming and J lost 7 bases; unmatched junction nucleotides: 6. Per germline, CDR1 LNHDA and CDR2 SQIVND (reference sequence). The length of the CDR3 is 14 residues. CDR3 nucleotide sequence: TGTGCCAGTAGGCCGGGACAGCTGAATTCACCCCTCCACTTT. As protein: CASRPGQLNSPLHF. The entire variable domain, with the rest obtained from reference TRBV19 and TRBJ1-6, is as follows: DGGITQSPKYLFRKEGQNVTLSCEQNLNHDAMYWYRQDPGQGLRLIYYSQIVNDFQKGDIAEGYSVSREKKESFPLTVTSAQKNPTAFYLCASRPGQLNSPLHFGNGTRLTVT.

The rearrangement uses TRBV5-1 and TRBJ2-5, with D possibly matching TRBD1 (7 bases). Germline assignment: CDR1 SGHRS and CDR2 YFSETQ. This CDR3 spans 15 amino acids. Trimming stripped 5 bases from V and 2 bases from J, with 16 bases between. The CDR3 coding sequence is TGCGCCAGCAGTCAACAGACAGGGACTCAAGAGACCCAGTACTTC. This sequence encodes CASSQQTGTQETQYF.

This clone has a handful of counts. The chain uses TRBV5-6 and TRBJ2-7, with TRBD2 identical over 11 bases. From germline, CDR1 is SGHDT and CDR2 YYEEEE. The CDR3 length is 17 residues. The trim removed 4 bases at V and 2 bases at J, leaving 11 bases unmatched. The CDR3 reads CASSPGPTSGGTYEQYF. The CDR3, as DNA: TGTGCCAGCAGCCCTGGACCCACTAGCGGGGGAACCTACGAGCAGTACTTC.

V gene TRBV7-2 combines with J gene TRBJ2-3; D ambiguous. The V end was cut by 1 base, the J end by 3 bases, with 8 bases between. Germline V CDR1 and CDR2: SGHTA, FQGNSA. The CDR3 is 14 residues long. This CDR3 reads CASSLELITDTQYF. Here the CDR3 DNA reads TGTGCCAGCAGCTTAGAACTGATTACAGATACGCAGTATTTT. The full variable domain, with the rest looked up from reference TRBV7-2 and TRBJ2-3, is GAGVSQSPSNKVTEKGKDVELRCDPISGHTALYWYRQSLGQGLEFLIYFQGNSAPDKSGLPSDRFSAERTGGSVSTLTIQRTQQEDSAVYLCASSLELITDTQYFGPGTRLTVL.

The chain joins TRBV13 to TRBJ1-2; perhaps TRBD1 as D (5 bases). This CDR3 is built from 16 residues. Germline V gene data show CDR1 as PRHDT and CDR2 as FYEKMQ (reference sequence). Trimming left V 2 bases short and J 5 bases short, with 18 bases between. The DNA of the CDR3 is TGTGCCAGCAGCTTAAGTGGGGGGGAAAAGGGGTATGGCTACACCTTC. This translates into CASSLSGGEKGYGYTF.

The V gene is TRBV10-3, the J gene TRBJ1-2; D is undetermined. The CDR3 runs 13 residues. CDR1 and CDR2 from the germline V gene are ENHRY and SYGVKD. The germline V and J ends were trimmed by 6 bases and 6 bases, with 14 bases remaining between them. The CDR3 DNA reads TGTGCCATCAGGACCTCAGATGGCGATGGCTACACCTTC. Encoded protein: CAIRTSDGDGYTF.

The CDR3 DNA is TGCAGCGTTGAAGATCTGAGGACAGGAGGAAACACCATATATTTT. As protein: CSVEDLRTGGNTIYF. The chain couples TRBV29-1 to TRBJ1-3; 7 nucleotides match TRBD1. The CDR3 extends over 15 amino acids. V gave up 0 bases and J gave up 4 bases; unmatched junction bases: 6. In germline, CDR1 is SQVTM, CDR2 ANQGSEA.

This rearrangement joins TRBV10-3 to TRBJ2-3; 13 positions match TRBD2. The V segment lost 4 bases and the J segment 4 bases; nucleotides outside the gene matches: 5. Germline CDR1 is ENHRY and CDR2 is SYGVKD. This CDR3 contains 16 residues. The CDR3 nucleotides are TGTGCCATCAGTGCGGGACTAGCGGGGAGTGCAGATACGCAGTATTTT. It yields the protein CAISAGLAGSADTQYF.

The chain uses TRBV11-2 and TRBJ1-4; D is undetermined. The CDR3 is made up of 14 amino acids. The germline gives CDR1 SGHAT, CDR2 FQNNGV. V lost 5 bases, J lost 0 bases, and 7 bases lay in between. The CDR3 region has the DNA TGTGCCAGCAGCCCAGGATCAACTAATGAAAAACTGTTTTTT. It translates to CASSPGSTNEKLFF.

CDR3 loop: CASSLSSGAQETQYF. CDR3 coding DNA: TGTGCCAGCAGCCTCTCTAGCGGGGCTCAAGAGACCCAGTACTTC. V usage is TRBV7-2 and J usage is TRBJ2-5, with 9 bases matching TRBD2. Germline V lookup: CDR1 SGHTA, CDR2 FQGNSA. Trimming took 5 bases from V and 2 from J; bases not matched to a gene: 6. The CDR3 consists of 15 residues.

This clone has a handful of counts. The CDR3 spells CASSPGSATEAFF. The CDR3 DNA sequence: TGTGCCAGTAGTCCGGGGTCGGCCACTGAAGCTTTCTTT. The gene calls are TRBV19 and TRBJ1-1, with D unresolved. This CDR3 is 13 amino acids long. Deletions cut 5 bases from V and 4 bases from J, with 11 bases between. Germline CDR1 LNHDA, CDR2 SQIVND (reference sequence).

Here the CDR3 reads CASSWTGGPNGANVLTF. The DNA of the CDR3 is TGTGCCAGCAGCTGGACAGGGGGCCCCAATGGGGCCAACGTCCTGACTTTC. The chain uses TRBV27 and TRBJ2-6; 11 positions match TRBD1. The CDR3 is made up of 17 amino acids. The junction had 7 bases not matched to a gene; V was cut back by 6 bases and J by 3 bases. Germline V gene sequence: CDR1 MNHEY, CDR2 SMNVEV (reference sequence).

A few counts support this clone. The chain is built from TRBV6-5 and TRBJ2-7; no clear D. Germline-derived CDR1 and CDR2 are MNHEY and SVGAGI. V lost 6 bases, J lost 4 bases, and 7 bases lay in between. The CDR3 is 11 residues long. CDR3 nucleotides: TGTGCCAGCAGAGGGCCTTACGAGCAGTACTTC. Amino acids: CASRGPYEQYF.

This chain joins TRBV2 and TRBJ1-2; 8 bases are a match to TRBD1. The CDR3 contains 14 residues. Looked up from germline, CDR1 is SNHLY and CDR2 is FYNNEI. The J segment lost 6 bases and the V segment lost 3 bases, leaving 6 bases of the junction unmatched. DNA of the CDR3: TGTGCCAGCAGTGAGGACAGGGCGACGGATGGCTACACCTTC. This encodes CASSEDRATDGYTF.

In its sample, this clone was seen a few times. This rearrangement joins TRBV7-9 to TRBJ1-1; D perhaps matches TRBD1 (5 bases). This CDR3 is built from 12 residues. With 4 bases removed from V and 5 bases from J, the gap between germline ends came to 8 bases. Germline V gene data show CDR1 as SEHNR and CDR2 as FQNEAQ (reference sequence). CDR3 nucleotides: TGTGCCAGCAGCTGGGCAGGGACTGAAGCTTTCTTT. Translation: CASSWAGTEAFF.

This sequence joins TRBV19 and TRBJ1-1; D not resolved. The V end was cut by 0 bases, the J end by 3 bases, with 5 bases between. CDR3 size: 13 residues. Germline V gene lookup returns CDR1 LNHDA and CDR2 SQIVND (reference sequence). Here the CDR3 DNA reads TGTGCCAGTAGTATAGACGAGGACACTGAAGCTTTCTTT. Protein: CASSIDEDTEAFF.

This clone is medium-sized (0.01 to 0.1%). The chain carries TRBV19 and TRBJ2-1; D call uncertain. The CDR3 loop spans 13 amino acids. The germline V gene encodes CDR1 LNHDA and CDR2 SQIVND (reference sequence). The ends were cut back, 3 bases at V and 10 bases at J, with 13 bases in the middle. CDR3 DNA: TGTGCCAGTAGTATTTCTCTAGGCTCAGAGCAGTTCTTC. Protein sequence: CASSISLGSEQFF.

The rearrangement joins TRBV7-9 to TRBJ1-4; D is undetermined. From germline, CDR1 is SEHNR and CDR2 FQNEAQ (reference sequence). V was cut by 3 bases and J by 10 bases, with 15 bases left in between. This CDR3 is built from 14 residues. This CDR3 reads CASSFAGEPVKLFF. In DNA, the CDR3 is TGTGCCAGCAGCTTTGCCGGGGAACCGGTAAAACTGTTTTTT.

The chain joins TRBV9 to TRBJ2-1; 14 bases are a match to TRBD2. The CDR3 loop spans 16 amino acids. Germline-derived CDR1 and CDR2 are SGDLS and YYNGEE. V shed 0 bases and J 8 bases; nucleotides not matched to a gene: 4. Here the CDR3 DNA reads TGTGCCAGCAGCGTAGAGGGACTAGCGGGAGCGGATGAGCAGTTCTTC. Residues: CASSVEGLAGADEQFF. Full variable domain (remainder filled in from reference TRBV9 and TRBJ2-1): DSGVTQTPKHLITATGQRVTLRCSPRSGDLSVYWYQQSLDQGLQFLIQYYNGEERAKGNILERFSAQQFPDLHSELNLSSLELGDSALYFCASSVEGLAGADEQFFGPGTRLTVL.